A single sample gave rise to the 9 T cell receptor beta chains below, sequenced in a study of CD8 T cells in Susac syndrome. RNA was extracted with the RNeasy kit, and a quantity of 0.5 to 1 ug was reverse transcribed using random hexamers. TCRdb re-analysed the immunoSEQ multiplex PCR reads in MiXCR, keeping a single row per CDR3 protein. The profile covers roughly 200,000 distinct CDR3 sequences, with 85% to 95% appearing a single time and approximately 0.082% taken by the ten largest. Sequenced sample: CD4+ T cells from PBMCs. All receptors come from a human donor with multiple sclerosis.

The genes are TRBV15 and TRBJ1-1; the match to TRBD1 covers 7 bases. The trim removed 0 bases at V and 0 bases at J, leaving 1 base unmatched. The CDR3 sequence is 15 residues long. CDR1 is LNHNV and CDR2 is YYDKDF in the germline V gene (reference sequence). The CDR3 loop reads CATSRDGQVNTEAFF. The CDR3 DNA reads TGTGCCACCAGCAGAGATGGACAGGTGAACACTGAAGCTTTCTTT.

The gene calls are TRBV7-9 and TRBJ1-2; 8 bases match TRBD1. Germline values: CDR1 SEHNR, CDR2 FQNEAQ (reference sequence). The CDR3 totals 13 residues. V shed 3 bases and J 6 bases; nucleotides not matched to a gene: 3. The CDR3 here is CASSLTGDNGYTF. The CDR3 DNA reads TGTGCCAGCAGCTTGACAGGGGATAATGGCTACACCTTC. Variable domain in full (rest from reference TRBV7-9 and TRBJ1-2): DTGVSQNPRHKITKRGQNVTFRCDPISEHNRLYWYRQTLGQGPEFLTYFQNEAQLEKSRLLSDRFSAERPKGSFSTLEIQRTEQGDSAMYLCASSLTGDNGYTFGSGTRLTVV.

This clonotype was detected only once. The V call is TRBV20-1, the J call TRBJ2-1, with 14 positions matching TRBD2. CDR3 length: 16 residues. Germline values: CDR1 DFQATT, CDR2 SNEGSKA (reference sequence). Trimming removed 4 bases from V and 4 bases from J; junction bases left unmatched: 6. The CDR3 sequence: CSATRLAGGTYNEQFF. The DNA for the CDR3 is TGCAGTGCTACTAGACTAGCGGGGGGGACGTACAATGAGCAGTTCTTC.

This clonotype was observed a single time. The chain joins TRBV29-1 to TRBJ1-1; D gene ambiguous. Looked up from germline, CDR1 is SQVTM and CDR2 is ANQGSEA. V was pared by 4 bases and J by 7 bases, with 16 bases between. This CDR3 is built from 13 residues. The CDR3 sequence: CSVGLNSLDEAFF. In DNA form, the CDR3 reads TGCAGCGTTGGCCTCAACAGCCTGGATGAAGCTTTCTTT. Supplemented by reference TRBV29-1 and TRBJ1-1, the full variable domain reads SAVISQKPSRDICQRGTSLTIQCQVDSQVTMMFWYRQQPGQSLTLIATANQGSEATYESGFVIDKFPISRPNLTFSTLTVSNMSPEDSSIYLCSVGLNSLDEAFFGQGTRLTVV.

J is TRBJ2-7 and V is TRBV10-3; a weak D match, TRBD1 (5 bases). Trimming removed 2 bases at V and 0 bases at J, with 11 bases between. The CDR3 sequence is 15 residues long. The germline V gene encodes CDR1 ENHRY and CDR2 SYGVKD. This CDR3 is CAISEKGPSSYEQYV. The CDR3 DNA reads TGTGCCATCAGTGAGAAGGGGCCAAGCTCCTACGAGCAGTACGTC.

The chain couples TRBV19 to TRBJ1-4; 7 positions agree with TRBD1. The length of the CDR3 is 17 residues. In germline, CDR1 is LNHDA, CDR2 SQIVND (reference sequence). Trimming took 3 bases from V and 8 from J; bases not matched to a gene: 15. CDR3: CASSMKTGMKEMEKLFF. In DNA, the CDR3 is TGTGCCAGTAGTATGAAGACAGGGATGAAGGAGATGGAAAAACTGTTTTTT.

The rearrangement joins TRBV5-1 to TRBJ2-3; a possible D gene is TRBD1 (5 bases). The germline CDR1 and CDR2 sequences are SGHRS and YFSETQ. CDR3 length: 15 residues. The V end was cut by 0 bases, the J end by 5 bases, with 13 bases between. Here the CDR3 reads CASSLDPQGGDTQYF. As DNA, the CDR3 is TGCGCCAGCAGCTTGGACCCCCAGGGCGGAGATACGCAGTATTTT.

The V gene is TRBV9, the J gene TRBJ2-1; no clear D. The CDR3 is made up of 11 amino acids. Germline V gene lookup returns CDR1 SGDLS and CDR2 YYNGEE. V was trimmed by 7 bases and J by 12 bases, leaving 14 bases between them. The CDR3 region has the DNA TGTGCCAGCGGTTTAGCTAGGAGGCAGTTCTTC. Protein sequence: CASGLARRQFF.

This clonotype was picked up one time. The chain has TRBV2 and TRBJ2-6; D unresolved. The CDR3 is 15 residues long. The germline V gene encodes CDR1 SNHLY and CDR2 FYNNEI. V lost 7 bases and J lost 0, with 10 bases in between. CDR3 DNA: TGTGCCAGCAACTCACCCCGCTCTGGGGCCAACGTCCTGACTTTC. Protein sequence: CASNSPRSGANVLTF.